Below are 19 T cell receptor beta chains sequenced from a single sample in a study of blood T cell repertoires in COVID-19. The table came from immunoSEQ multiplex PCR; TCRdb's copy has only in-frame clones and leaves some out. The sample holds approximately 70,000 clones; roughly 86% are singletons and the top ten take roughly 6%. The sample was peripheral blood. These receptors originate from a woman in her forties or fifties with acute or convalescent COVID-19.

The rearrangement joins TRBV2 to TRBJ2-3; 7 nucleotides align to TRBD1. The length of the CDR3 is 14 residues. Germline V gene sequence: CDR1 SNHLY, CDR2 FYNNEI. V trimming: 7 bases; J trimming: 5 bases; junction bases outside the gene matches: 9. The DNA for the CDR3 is TGTGCCAGCAATCAACAGGGGCCCGGAGATACGCAGTATTTT. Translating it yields CASNQQGPGDTQYF.

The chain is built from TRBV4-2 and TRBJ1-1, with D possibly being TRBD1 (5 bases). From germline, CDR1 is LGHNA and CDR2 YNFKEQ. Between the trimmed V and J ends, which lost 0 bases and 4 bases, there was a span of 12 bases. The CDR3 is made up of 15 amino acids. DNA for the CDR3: TGTGCCAGCAGCCAAGATACATACCAGGGCACTGAAGCTTTCTTT. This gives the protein CASSQDTYQGTEAFF.

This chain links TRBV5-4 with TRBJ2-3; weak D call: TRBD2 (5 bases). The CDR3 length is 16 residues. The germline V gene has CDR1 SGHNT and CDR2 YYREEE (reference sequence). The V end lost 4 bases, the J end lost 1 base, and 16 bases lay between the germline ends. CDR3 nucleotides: TGTGCCAGCAGCCCAACCCCCGGGGTCGGCACAGATACGCAGTATTTT. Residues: CASSPTPGVGTDTQYF.

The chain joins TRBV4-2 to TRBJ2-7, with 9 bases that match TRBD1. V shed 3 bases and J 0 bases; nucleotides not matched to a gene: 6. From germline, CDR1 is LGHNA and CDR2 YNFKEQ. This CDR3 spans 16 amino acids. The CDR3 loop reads CASSQVPGQGSYEQYF. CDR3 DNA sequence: TGTGCCAGCAGCCAGGTTCCGGGACAGGGCTCCTACGAGCAGTACTTC.

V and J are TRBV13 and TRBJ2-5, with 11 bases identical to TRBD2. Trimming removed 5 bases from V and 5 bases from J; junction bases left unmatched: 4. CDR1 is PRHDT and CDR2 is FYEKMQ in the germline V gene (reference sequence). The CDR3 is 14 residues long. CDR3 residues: CASSAIAGGETQYF. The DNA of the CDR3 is TGTGCCAGCAGCGCAATAGCGGGAGGGGAGACCCAGTACTTC.

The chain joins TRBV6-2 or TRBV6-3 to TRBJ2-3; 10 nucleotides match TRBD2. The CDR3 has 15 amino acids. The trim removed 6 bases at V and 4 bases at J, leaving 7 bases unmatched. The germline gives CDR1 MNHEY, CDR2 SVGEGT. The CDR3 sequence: CASSQKGTSADTQYF. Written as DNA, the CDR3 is TGTGCCAGCAGCCAAAAGGGGACTAGCGCAGATACGCAGTATTTT.

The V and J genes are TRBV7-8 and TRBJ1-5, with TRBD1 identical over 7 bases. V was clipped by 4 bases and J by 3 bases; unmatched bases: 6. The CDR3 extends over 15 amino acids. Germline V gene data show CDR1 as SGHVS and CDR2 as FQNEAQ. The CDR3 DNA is TGTGCCAGCAGCTCGACAGGGAGAGTCAATCAGCCCCAGCATTTT. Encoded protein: CASSSTGRVNQPQHF.

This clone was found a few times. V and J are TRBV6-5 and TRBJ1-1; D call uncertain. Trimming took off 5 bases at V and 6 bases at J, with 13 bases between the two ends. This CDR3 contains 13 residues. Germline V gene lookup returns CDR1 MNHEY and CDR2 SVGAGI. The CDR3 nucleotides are TGTGCCAGCAGTCCCCGGAGGTCCGCTGAAGCTTTCTTT. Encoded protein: CASSPRRSAEAFF.

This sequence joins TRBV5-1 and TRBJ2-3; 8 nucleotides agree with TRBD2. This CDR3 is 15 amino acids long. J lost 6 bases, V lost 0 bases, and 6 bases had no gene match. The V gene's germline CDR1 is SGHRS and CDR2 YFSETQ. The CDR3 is CASSLVAGMGDTQYF. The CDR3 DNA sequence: TGCGCCAGCAGCTTGGTAGCGGGGATGGGCGATACGCAGTATTTT.

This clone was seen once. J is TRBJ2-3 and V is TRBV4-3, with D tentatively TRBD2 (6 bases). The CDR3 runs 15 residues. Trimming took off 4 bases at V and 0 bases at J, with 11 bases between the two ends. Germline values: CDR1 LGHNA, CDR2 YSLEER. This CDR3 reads CASSRRLVSTDTQYF. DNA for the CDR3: TGCGCCAGCAGCCGACGACTAGTTAGCACAGATACGCAGTATTTT.

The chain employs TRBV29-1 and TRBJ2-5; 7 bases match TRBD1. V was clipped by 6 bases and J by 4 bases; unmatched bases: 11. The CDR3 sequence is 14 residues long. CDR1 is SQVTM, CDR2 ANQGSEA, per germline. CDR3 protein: CSVTPGQIRETQYF. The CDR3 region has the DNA TGCAGCGTCACTCCGGGACAGATCAGAGAGACCCAGTACTTC.

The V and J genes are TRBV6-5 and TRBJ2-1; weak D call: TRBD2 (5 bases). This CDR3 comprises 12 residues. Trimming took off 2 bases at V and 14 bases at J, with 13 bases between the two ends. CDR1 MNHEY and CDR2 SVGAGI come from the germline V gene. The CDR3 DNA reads TGTGCCAGCAGTTACCTGGACGGAGCGGAGTTCTTC. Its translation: CASSYLDGAEFF.

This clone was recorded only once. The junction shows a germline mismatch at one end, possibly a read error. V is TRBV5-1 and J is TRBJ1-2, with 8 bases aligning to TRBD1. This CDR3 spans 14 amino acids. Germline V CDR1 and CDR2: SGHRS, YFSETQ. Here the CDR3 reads CASSLDRAENGYTF. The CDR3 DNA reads TGCGCCAGCAGTTTGGACAGGGCCGAGAATGGCTACACCTTC.

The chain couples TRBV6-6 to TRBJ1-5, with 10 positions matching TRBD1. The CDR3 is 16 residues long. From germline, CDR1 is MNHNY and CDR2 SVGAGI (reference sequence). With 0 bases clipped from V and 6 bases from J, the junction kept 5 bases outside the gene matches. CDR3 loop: CASSYSTGGRSQPQHF. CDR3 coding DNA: TGTGCCAGCAGTTACTCGACAGGGGGCAGGAGTCAGCCCCAGCATTTT.

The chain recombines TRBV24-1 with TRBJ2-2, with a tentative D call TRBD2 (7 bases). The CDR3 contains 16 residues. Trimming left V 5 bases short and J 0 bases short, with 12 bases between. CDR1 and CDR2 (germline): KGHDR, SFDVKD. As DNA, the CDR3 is TGTGCCACCAGTGGGGGGGGCATATCGAACACCGGGGAGCTGTTTTTT. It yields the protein CATSGGGISNTGELFF.

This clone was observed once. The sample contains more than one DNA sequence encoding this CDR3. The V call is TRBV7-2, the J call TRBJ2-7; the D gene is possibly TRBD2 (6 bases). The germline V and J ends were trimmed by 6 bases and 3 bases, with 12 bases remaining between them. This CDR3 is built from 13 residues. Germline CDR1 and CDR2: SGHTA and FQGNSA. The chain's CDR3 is CASSSRRGYEQYF. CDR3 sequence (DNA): TGTGCCAGCAGTTCGAGGCGGGGCTACGAGCAGTACTTC.

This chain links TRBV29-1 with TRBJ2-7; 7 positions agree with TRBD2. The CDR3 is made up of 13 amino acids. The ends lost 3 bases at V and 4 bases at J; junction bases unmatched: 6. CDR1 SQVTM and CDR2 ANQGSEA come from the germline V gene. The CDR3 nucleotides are TGCAGCGTTGATGTGGGAGGGTCGTACGAGCAGTACTTC. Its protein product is CSVDVGGSYEQYF.

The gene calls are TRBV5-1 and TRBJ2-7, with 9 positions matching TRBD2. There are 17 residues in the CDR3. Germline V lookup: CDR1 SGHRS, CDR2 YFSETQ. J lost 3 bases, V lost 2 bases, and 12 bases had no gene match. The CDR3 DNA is TGCGCCAGCAGCTTCCGTGCTTCCGGGACTAGCAGCTACGAGCAGTACTTC. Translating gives CASSFRASGTSSYEQYF.

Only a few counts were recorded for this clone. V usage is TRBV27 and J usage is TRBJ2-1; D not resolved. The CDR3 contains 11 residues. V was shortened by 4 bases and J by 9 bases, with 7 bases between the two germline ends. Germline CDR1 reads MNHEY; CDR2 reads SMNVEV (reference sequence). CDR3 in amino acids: CASSSFGEQFF. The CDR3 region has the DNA TGTGCCAGCAGTTCGTTCGGTGAGCAGTTCTTC.